This is a list of T cell receptor beta chains from one sample in a study of cytomegalovirus exposure and HLA in healthy donors. Profiled with immunoSEQ multiplex PCR; TCRdb holds only in-frame clones, not every one. There are fewer than 200,000 clones in the sample; around four fifths occur only once, and approximately 1.3% lies in the top ten. Specimen: PBMCs. All receptors come from a man aged 30 to 45 in good health and CMV-seronegative. Each CDR3 is given with its conserved first and last residue. The D gene is left open where the match is weak. A row's size may be missing; if present it is once, few, many or a size class.

cdr3_aa: CASSKARDRPPLEGYTF
cdr3_nt: TGTGCCAGCAGCAAAGCCCGGGATCGCCCGCCCCTTGAGGGCTACACCTTC
v_call: TRBV21-1
j_call: TRBJ1-2
clone_size: NA
d_call: NA

cdr3_aa: CASSSTGSGEKLFF
cdr3_nt: TGTGCCAGCAGCTCGACAGGGTCAGGGGAAAAACTGTTTTTT
v_call: TRBV7-9
j_call: TRBJ1-4
clone_size: NA
d_call: TRBD1

cdr3_aa: CASSAGAYRGRTNEQFF
cdr3_nt: TGTGCCAGCAGTGCTGGGGCCTACAGGGGTCGCACAAATGAGCAGTTCTTC
v_call: TRBV6-4
j_call: TRBJ2-1
clone_size: few
d_call: TRBD1

cdr3_aa: CASSLAGGPYEQFF
cdr3_nt: TGTGCCAGCAGCCTAGCGGGAGGGCCGTATGAGCAGTTCTTC
v_call: TRBV25-1
j_call: TRBJ2-1
clone_size: NA
d_call: TRBD2

cdr3_aa: CASRPGGETGELFF
cdr3_nt: TGCGCCAGCAGGCCAGGGGGCGAAACCGGGGAGCTGTTTTTT
v_call: TRBV5-1
j_call: TRBJ2-2
clone_size: NA
d_call: TRBD1

cdr3_aa: CASKNLRTNTEAFF
cdr3_nt: TGTGCCAGCAAAAACCTACGAACGAACACTGAAGCTTTCTTT
v_call: TRBV27
j_call: TRBJ1-1
clone_size: NA
d_call: NA

cdr3_aa: CASSAPGRAGGSWDTDTQYF
cdr3_nt: TGTGCCAGCAGTGCCCCCGGGAGGGCCGGCGGGAGTTGGGACACAGATACGCAGTATTTT
v_call: TRBV28
j_call: TRBJ2-3
clone_size: NA
d_call: TRBD2

cdr3_aa: CASSPDWGRETQYF
cdr3_nt: TGCGCCAGCAGCCCCGACTGGGGGCGAGAGACCCAGTACTTC
v_call: TRBV5-1
j_call: TRBJ2-5
clone_size: NA
d_call: NA

cdr3_aa: CASGARTGGAEQYF
cdr3_nt: TGTGCCAGTGGAGCTAGGACAGGGGGCGCCGAGCAGTACTTC
v_call: TRBV19
j_call: TRBJ2-7
clone_size: NA
d_call: TRBD1

cdr3_aa: CASSQPTGVAIYEQYF
cdr3_nt: TGCGCCAGCAGCCAGCCGACAGGGGTGGCGATCTACGAGCAGTACTTC
v_call: TRBV5-1
j_call: TRBJ2-7
clone_size: NA
d_call: TRBD1

cdr3_aa: CASSLWTSGNTIYF
cdr3_nt: TGTGCCAGCAGTTTGTGGACTTCTGGAAACACCATATATTTT
v_call: TRBV28
j_call: TRBJ1-3
clone_size: NA
d_call: NA

cdr3_aa: CASSTPRDRGKETQYF
cdr3_nt: TGTGCCAGCAGCACGCCCCGGGACAGGGGAAAAGAGACCCAGTACTTC
v_call: TRBV7-9
j_call: TRBJ2-5
clone_size: NA
d_call: TRBD1

cdr3_aa: CASSQGTGGQETQYF
cdr3_nt: TGCGCCAGCAGCCAAGGGACAGGGGGCCAAGAGACCCAGTACTTC
v_call: TRBV4-3
j_call: TRBJ2-5
clone_size: NA
d_call: TRBD1

cdr3_aa: CASSLGQLGETQYF
cdr3_nt: TGCGCCAGCAGCTTGGGACAGCTTGGGGAGACCCAGTACTTC
v_call: TRBV5-1
j_call: TRBJ2-5
clone_size: NA
d_call: NA

cdr3_aa: CASSVLAVSYEQYF
cdr3_nt: TGTGCCAGCAGTGTTTTGGCGGTGTCCTACGAGCAGTACTTC
v_call: TRBV2
j_call: TRBJ2-7
clone_size: NA
d_call: NA

cdr3_aa: CASRGRWGQFYEQYF
cdr3_nt: TGTGCCAGCAGAGGCCGATGGGGACAGTTTTACGAGCAGTACTTC
v_call: TRBV25-1
j_call: TRBJ2-7
clone_size: NA
d_call: TRBD1

cdr3_aa: CASSLDTGLYGYTF
cdr3_nt: TGTGCCAGCTCACTAGACACAGGGCTCTATGGCTACACCTTC
v_call: TRBV18
j_call: TRBJ1-2
clone_size: once
d_call: NA

cdr3_aa: CASTIGGGGTEAFF
cdr3_nt: TGTGCCAGTACCATAGGCGGGGGAGGGACTGAAGCTTTCTTT
v_call: TRBV19
j_call: TRBJ1-1
clone_size: once
d_call: NA

cdr3_aa: CSVGQGIVNTEAFF
cdr3_nt: TGCAGCGTCGGACAGGGAATTGTGAACACTGAAGCTTTCTTT
v_call: TRBV29-1
j_call: TRBJ1-1
clone_size: NA
d_call: TRBD1

cdr3_aa: CASSKDGRDAYEQYF
cdr3_nt: TGTGCCAGCAGCAAGGATGGACGGGATGCCTACGAGCAGTACTTC
v_call: TRBV21-1
j_call: TRBJ2-7
clone_size: NA
d_call: NA

cdr3_aa: CASSDSTGGYNEQFF
cdr3_nt: TGTGCCAGCAGTGACTCGACAGGGGGCTACAATGAGCAGTTCTTC
v_call: TRBV6-4
j_call: TRBJ2-1
clone_size: NA
d_call: TRBD1

cdr3_aa: CASSWTISNTGELFF
cdr3_nt: TGCGCCAGCAGTTGGACTATTTCGAACACCGGGGAGCTGTTTTTT
v_call: TRBV5-1
j_call: TRBJ2-2
clone_size: NA
d_call: NA

cdr3_aa: CASSQEIRGQQPQHF
cdr3_nt: TGCGCCAGCAGCCAAGAAATCAGGGGGCAACAGCCCCAGCATTTT
v_call: TRBV4-3
j_call: TRBJ1-5
clone_size: few
d_call: TRBD1

cdr3_aa: CASTGLAASYEQYF
cdr3_nt: TGCGCCAGCACCGGACTAGCGGCCTCCTACGAGCAGTACTTC
v_call: TRBV23-1
j_call: TRBJ2-7
clone_size: NA
d_call: TRBD2

cdr3_aa: CASKPHSGNTIYF
cdr3_nt: TGTGCCAGCAAGCCCCATTCTGGAAACACCATATATTTT
v_call: TRBV2
j_call: TRBJ1-3
clone_size: NA
d_call: NA

cdr3_aa: CAWSEAGVLDTQYF
cdr3_nt: TGTGCCTGGAGTGAAGCGGGGGTCTTAGATACGCAGTATTTT
v_call: TRBV30
j_call: TRBJ2-3
clone_size: once
d_call: TRBD2

cdr3_aa: CASSQLDRGPTGELFF
cdr3_nt: TGCGCCAGCAGCCAATTAGACAGGGGCCCCACCGGGGAGCTGTTTTTT
v_call: TRBV4-3
j_call: TRBJ2-2
clone_size: NA
d_call: TRBD1

cdr3_aa: CASSYSSSPLHF
cdr3_nt: TGTGCCAGCAGCTATTCGAGCTCACCCCTCCACTTT
v_call: TRBV5-6
j_call: TRBJ1-6
clone_size: once
d_call: NA

cdr3_aa: CATSPGTDTQYF
cdr3_nt: TGTGCCACCAGCCCCGGGACAGATACGCAGTATTTT
v_call: TRBV15
j_call: TRBJ2-3
clone_size: NA
d_call: NA

cdr3_aa: CASSYPGGSTEAFF
cdr3_nt: TGTGCCAGCAGTTACCCCGGGGGGAGCACTGAAGCTTTCTTT
v_call: TRBV6-6
j_call: TRBJ1-1
clone_size: few
d_call: NA

cdr3_aa: CASSALRDSYEQYF
cdr3_nt: TGTGCCAGCTCGGCACTCAGGGACTCCTACGAGCAGTACTTC
v_call: TRBV18
j_call: TRBJ2-7
clone_size: NA
d_call: NA

cdr3_aa: CAWRSQVGGELFF
cdr3_nt: TGTGCCTGGAGATCTCAGGTCGGCGGGGAGCTGTTTTTT
v_call: TRBV30
j_call: TRBJ2-2
clone_size: NA
d_call: NA

cdr3_aa: CAWSVLGAGTEAFF
cdr3_nt: TGTGCCTGGAGTGTATTGGGGGCAGGCACTGAAGCTTTCTTT
v_call: TRBV30
j_call: TRBJ1-1
clone_size: NA
d_call: NA

cdr3_aa: CASRILSGGFDGYTF
cdr3_nt: TGTGCCAGCAGAATTCTAAGTGGGGGGTTTGATGGCTACACCTTC
v_call: TRBV28
j_call: TRBJ1-2
clone_size: NA
d_call: NA

cdr3_aa: CASSDRDRYEQYF
cdr3_nt: TGCGCCAGCAGCGACCGGGACAGATACGAGCAGTACTTC
v_call: TRBV5-1
j_call: TRBJ2-7
clone_size: NA
d_call: TRBD1

cdr3_aa: CASSRDRDPSPLHF
cdr3_nt: TGTGCCAGCAGCCGGGACAGGGACCCTTCACCCCTCCACTTT
v_call: TRBV6-1
j_call: TRBJ1-6
clone_size: NA
d_call: TRBD1

cdr3_aa: CASSLTGAVGAWETQYF
cdr3_nt: TGTGCCAGCAGCTTAACGGGGGCCGTTGGGGCATGGGAGACCCAGTACTTC
v_call: TRBV7-3
j_call: TRBJ2-5
clone_size: NA
d_call: NA

cdr3_aa: CASRSLPREGPSGGELFF
cdr3_nt: TGTGCCAGCAGAAGTCTCCCGCGGGAGGGCCCCTCTGGCGGGGAGCTGTTTTTT
v_call: TRBV11-2
j_call: TRBJ2-2
clone_size: NA
d_call: TRBD2

cdr3_aa: CASSNSGGVWPRTTGELFF
cdr3_nt: TGTGCCAGCAGCAATAGCGGGGGGGTTTGGCCCCGAACCACCGGGGAGCTGTTTTTT
v_call: TRBV7-9
j_call: TRBJ2-2
clone_size: NA
d_call: TRBD2

cdr3_aa: CAISVAGGQTQYF
cdr3_nt: TGTGCCATCAGTGTCGCCGGGGGTCAGACCCAGTACTTC
v_call: TRBV10-3
j_call: TRBJ2-5
clone_size: NA
d_call: NA

cdr3_aa: CASNRGKGTGNEQFF
cdr3_nt: TGTGCCAGCAACAGGGGAAAGGGAACAGGTAATGAGCAGTTCTTC
v_call: TRBV9
j_call: TRBJ2-1
clone_size: NA
d_call: TRBD1

cdr3_aa: CASSSGQGYGYTF
cdr3_nt: TGTGCCAGCAGTTCAGGACAGGGCTATGGCTACACCTTC
v_call: TRBV27
j_call: TRBJ1-2
clone_size: NA
d_call: TRBD1

cdr3_aa: CASSVESASSYNEQFF
cdr3_nt: TGTGCCAGCAGCGTAGAGAGTGCGAGCTCCTACAATGAGCAGTTCTTC
v_call: TRBV9
j_call: TRBJ2-1
clone_size: NA
d_call: NA

cdr3_aa: CASSSRPAGSTDTQYF
cdr3_nt: TGTGCCAGCAGCTCGAGACCGGCGGGTAGCACAGATACGCAGTATTTT
v_call: TRBV7-2
j_call: TRBJ2-3
clone_size: NA
d_call: NA

cdr3_aa: CATSRDGGTYEQYF
cdr3_nt: TGTGCCACCAGCAGAGACGGGGGAACCTACGAGCAGTACTTC
v_call: TRBV15
j_call: TRBJ2-7
clone_size: NA
d_call: NA

cdr3_aa: CASSLWSGGYEQYF
cdr3_nt: TGCGCCAGCAGCTTGTGGAGCGGGGGGTACGAGCAGTACTTC
v_call: TRBV5-1
j_call: TRBJ2-7
clone_size: NA
d_call: TRBD2

cdr3_aa: CASSLEGLMSPEQFF
cdr3_nt: TGTGCCAGCAGCTTAGAGGGTCTTATGTCCCCTGAGCAGTTCTTC
v_call: TRBV7-3
j_call: TRBJ2-1
clone_size: NA
d_call: NA

cdr3_aa: CASMDSYSNQPQHF
cdr3_nt: TGTGCCAGTATGGACAGCTATAGCAATCAGCCCCAGCATTTT
v_call: TRBV19
j_call: TRBJ1-5
clone_size: few
d_call: NA

cdr3_aa: CASSRRGGLTDTQYF
cdr3_nt: TGTGCCAGCAGTCGACGGGGGGGCCTGACAGATACGCAGTATTTT
v_call: TRBV7-2
j_call: TRBJ2-3
clone_size: NA
d_call: TRBD2

cdr3_aa: CASIRGGVAPYEQYF
cdr3_nt: TGTGCCAGCATCCGTGGGGGGGTCGCCCCCTACGAGCAGTACTTC
v_call: TRBV28
j_call: TRBJ2-7
clone_size: NA
d_call: TRBD2

cdr3_aa: CASGGDFYEQYF
cdr3_nt: TGCGCCAGCGGGGGGGACTTCTACGAGCAGTACTTC
v_call: TRBV5-1
j_call: TRBJ2-7
clone_size: NA
d_call: TRBD2

cdr3_aa: CASTFRDSLTYGYTF
cdr3_nt: TGTGCCAGTACCTTCCGGGACAGCCTTACCTATGGCTACACCTTC
v_call: TRBV19
j_call: TRBJ1-2
clone_size: once
d_call: TRBD1

cdr3_aa: CASSLPRGENQPQHF
cdr3_nt: TGTGCCAGCAGTTTACCACGGGGGGAAAATCAGCCCCAGCATTTT
v_call: TRBV28
j_call: TRBJ1-5
clone_size: NA
d_call: NA